This T cell receptor beta chain came from a study of Graves' ophthalmopathy and Graves' hyperthyroidism. Study conclusions and caveats: The model's prediction of ophthalmopathy progression had 70.59% sensitivity and 72% to 75% specificity.

In this sample, this clonotype turned up a few times. What it recognizes is unknown. CDR3 length: 15 amino acids. Germline CDR1 KGHSH, CDR2 LQKENI. The ends were cut back, 3 bases at V and 5 bases at J, with 16 bases in the middle. Amplified material comprised TCR beta CDR3 regions derived from RNA transcripts. Scientists carried out first-round RT-PCR using HTBI primers and then a second-round multiplex PCR. TCRdb independently ran MiXCR on the multiplex PCR reads; one entry per CDR3 protein. The sample has 300,000 to 450,000 distinct CDR3 sequences, 15% to 20% seen once; the top ten hold roughly 2.4%. New diagnoses, under 2 months' duration, and ages 18 to 65 characterized the hyperthyroidism patients.

The chain uses TRBV18 and TRBJ2-5, with D maybe TRBD2 (5 bases). The source material was peripheral blood. This sequence was found in an adult woman with stable Graves' hyperthyroidism. Here the CDR3 reads CASSPNAGPQETQYF. In DNA, the CDR3 is TGTGCCAGCTCACCGAATGCGGGCCCCCAGGAGACCCAGTACTTC.